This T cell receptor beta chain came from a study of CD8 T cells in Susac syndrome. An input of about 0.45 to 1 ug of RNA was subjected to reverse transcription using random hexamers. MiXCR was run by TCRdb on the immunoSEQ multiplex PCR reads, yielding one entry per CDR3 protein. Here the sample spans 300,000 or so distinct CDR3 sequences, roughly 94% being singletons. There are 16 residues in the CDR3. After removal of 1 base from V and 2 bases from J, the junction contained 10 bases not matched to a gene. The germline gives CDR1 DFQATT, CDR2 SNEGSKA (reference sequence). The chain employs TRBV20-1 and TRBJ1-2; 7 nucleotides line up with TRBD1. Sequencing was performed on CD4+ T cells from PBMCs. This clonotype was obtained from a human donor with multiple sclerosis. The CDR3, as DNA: TGCAGTGCTAGAGCTCTTGCCAGGGGGAACAACTATGGCTACACCTTC. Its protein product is CSARALARGNNYGYTF.